The T cell receptor (beta chain) under discussion was sequenced for a study of T cells after posttransplantation cyclophosphamide (dated by TCRdb to the mid-2010s). About the full investigation: T cell repertoire reconstitution was tracked by TRB sequencing after myeloablative bone marrow transplantation in which posttransplantation cyclophosphamide was used as GVHD prophylaxis. Antigen receptor sequencing covered samples from some 35 PTCy-treated patients and about 17 of their related bone marrow donors. TRB sequencing was performed on blood from all 35 or so PTCy patients with 1-year posttransplant specimens. TRB sequencing was also done on up to about 3 additional blood samples from 2 to 5.2 years after transplant in 3 patients, and on pretransplant blood from several patients. Because TRA and TRB clonality correlated tightly in 8 to 10 samples, the subsequent TCR analyses were limited to TRB only. Public TRB sequences were searched against a database of over 3,600 sequences associated with responses to pathogens, tumor antigens, self-antigens and alloantigens. Results the study describes overall, beyond this receptor: The TRB repertoires of T cells infiltrating skin or GI tract showed only limited overlap with the TRB repertoires of T cells in blood. Across about 40 patients, TRB clonality was highly associated with recipient CMV seropositivity and CMV reactivation, and PTCy diversity was similar to diversity in CNI/methotrexate controls. Donor-recipient similarity was low at 1-2 months but increased during the first year, and donor CD8+ memory clones often dominated later blood repertoires.

This clone was recorded at least ten times. It lacks a known antigen. Nothing much larger sits one base from this clone, and base qualities are not available. TRB sequencing was run on genomic DNA with either the immunoSEQ assay at survey resolution or the hsTCRB kit. As for the original processing: The immunoSEQ software was used for initial read processing, and the LymphoSeq R package was used for repertoire analyses. Clonality was computed as 1 minus normalized Shannon entropy; Gini coefficient was also calculated for each TRB dataset. Phenotypes of unsorted samples were inferred by mapping TRB sequences from sorted subsets of the recipient or donor onto unsorted samples of the same recipient. This is the immuneACCESS table as TCRdb keeps it, with only in-frame sequences that have V and J called. A part of the clones is gone; compared with another copy, unresolved V genes explain less than half, and the rest is unexplained. That table furnishes V, J and clone size, whereas the DNA furnished D and trimming. Here the sample lists 6,500 to 9,000 clones, none seen once only. The top ten clones comprise approximately 5.7% of the sample.

The CDR3 starts with the cysteine, ends with the phenylalanine, and has 14 residues. CDR3 DNA is the only sequence kept; it has 42 bases, read in frame from the first base. In the germline V gene, CDR1 corresponds to KGHDR and CDR2 to SFDVKD. Trimming takes 3 bases from V and 5 bases from J, and the germline ends sit 12 bases apart. This specimen's treatment or condition label, per the study, means: high-dose cyclophosphamide on days +3 and +4 as single-agent GVHD prophylaxis. Busulfan and fludarabine conditioning, a related or unrelated marrow graft, and cyclophosphamide on days +3 and +4 were given to PTCy patients. PTCy-treated patients came from a prospective multi-institutional clinical trial. Peripheral blood and bone marrow mononuclear cells were isolated by Ficoll-Hypaque density centrifugation and were cryopreserved.

This sequence was found in a male patient between 25 and 39 years old who received an allogeneic stem cell transplant from an unrelated donor, was CMV-positive, and had acute and chronic GVHD. After a transplant, some T cells may be of graft donor origin. Specimen: PBMCs, collected after an allogeneic stem cell transplant with post-transplant cyclophosphamide. This receptor chain uses TRBV24-1 and TRBJ1-2; D gene: possibly TRBD1, on 6 matching bases. The sequenced DNA is TGTGCCACCAGTGATCCGCAGGGGAAGTATGGCTACACCTTC. This encodes CATSDPQGKYGYTF.